This TCR beta chain was identified during a study of high-grade serous ovarian cancer treatment subgroups. Findings and caveats of the study: TCR relatedness rose with neoantigen level and trended with mutation load.

Comment on this clone: The antigen is not known. At one end, the junction sequence differs from germline, possibly due to a read error.

TCRdb's copy holds only in-frame clones and misses some; the assay was immunoSEQ multiplex PCR. The sample records a few thousand clones, over 65% being singletons. There are 15 residues in the CDR3. The germline V gene has CDR1 SGHAT and CDR2 FQNNGV. The tumor samples were collected prior to definitive surgery or chemotherapy. The sequencing input was tumor tissue. This clonotype was sampled from a human donor with high-grade serous ovarian cancer. This rearrangement joins TRBV11-2 to TRBJ2-1; D is undetermined. CDR3 in amino acids: CASSFRDWAYDEQFF. In DNA form, the CDR3 reads TGTGCCAGCAGCTTTAGGGATTGGGCCTACGATGAGCAGTTCTTC.